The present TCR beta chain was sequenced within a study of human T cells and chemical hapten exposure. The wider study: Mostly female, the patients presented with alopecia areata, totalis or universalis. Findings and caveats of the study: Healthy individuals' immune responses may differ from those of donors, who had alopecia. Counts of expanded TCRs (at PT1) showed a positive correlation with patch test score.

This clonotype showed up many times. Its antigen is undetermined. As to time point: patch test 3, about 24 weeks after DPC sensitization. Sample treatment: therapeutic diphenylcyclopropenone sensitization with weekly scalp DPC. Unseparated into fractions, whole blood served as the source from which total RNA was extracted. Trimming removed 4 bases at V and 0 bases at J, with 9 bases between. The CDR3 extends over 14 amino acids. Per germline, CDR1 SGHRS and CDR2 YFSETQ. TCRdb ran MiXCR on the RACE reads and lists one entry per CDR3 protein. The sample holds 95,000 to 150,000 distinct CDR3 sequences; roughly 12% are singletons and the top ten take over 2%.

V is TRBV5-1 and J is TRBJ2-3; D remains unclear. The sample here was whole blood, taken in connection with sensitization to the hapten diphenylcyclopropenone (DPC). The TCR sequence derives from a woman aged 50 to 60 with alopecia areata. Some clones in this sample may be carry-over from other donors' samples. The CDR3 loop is CASSDSTSTDTQYF. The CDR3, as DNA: TGCGCCAGCAGCGATAGCACAAGCACAGATACGCAGTATTTT.